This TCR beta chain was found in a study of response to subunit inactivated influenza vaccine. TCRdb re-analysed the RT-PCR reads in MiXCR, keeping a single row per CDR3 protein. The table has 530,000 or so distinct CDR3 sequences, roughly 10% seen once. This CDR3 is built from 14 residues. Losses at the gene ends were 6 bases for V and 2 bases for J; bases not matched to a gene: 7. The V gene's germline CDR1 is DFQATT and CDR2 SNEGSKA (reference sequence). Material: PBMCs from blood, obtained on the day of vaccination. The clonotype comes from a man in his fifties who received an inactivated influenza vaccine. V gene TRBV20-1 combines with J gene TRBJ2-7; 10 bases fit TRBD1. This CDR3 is CSAVGTGVAYEQYF. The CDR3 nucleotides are TGCAGTGCCGTTGGGACAGGGGTTGCCTACGAGCAGTACTTC.